The 5 T cell receptor beta chains below all came from one sample that was sequenced in a study of T cell responses to AZD1222 COVID-19 vaccine. Repertoires were generated with immunoSEQ multiplex PCR, while TCRdb's copy carries only in-frame clones and drops some. The data show under 250,000 clones, roughly 91% seen once. Source: peripheral blood, taken on day 0 of MenACWY control vaccination. These receptors all stem from an adult in good health.

The chain couples TRBV7-6 to TRBJ1-2; TRBD1 is a possible D gene (5 bases). This CDR3 is built from 15 residues. The V gene lost 0 bases and the J gene lost 4 bases, with 12 bases spanning the gap. Germline V gene data show CDR1 as SGHVS and CDR2 as FNYEAQ. CDR3 in amino acids: CASSLAQGMGYGYTF. In DNA form, the CDR3 reads TGTGCCAGCAGCTTAGCGCAGGGCATGGGCTATGGCTACACCTTC. Supplemented by reference TRBV7-6 and TRBJ1-2, the full variable domain reads GAGVSQSPRYKVTKRGQDVALRCDPISGHVSLYWYRQALGQGPEFLTYFNYEAQQDKSGLPNDRFSAERPEGSISTLTIQRTEQRDSAMYRCASSLAQGMGYGYTFGSGTRLTVV.

As DNA, the CDR3 is TGTGCCAGCAGTTACAAGGGGGTGGATGGCTACACCTTC. Translation: CASSYKGVDGYTF. The chain combines TRBV6-5 with TRBJ1-2, with D perhaps TRBD1 (6 bases). The V gene lost 2 bases and the J gene lost 6 bases, with 10 bases spanning the gap. Germline assignment: CDR1 MNHEY and CDR2 SVGAGI. The CDR3 extends over 13 amino acids.

The rearrangement joins TRBV7-9 to TRBJ1-1; D remains unclear. Germline CDR1 SEHNR, CDR2 FQNEAQ (reference sequence). V lost 5 bases and J lost 8, with 12 bases in between. The CDR3 contains 12 residues. CDR3 residues: CASSQRAREAFF. The CDR3 coding sequence is TGTGCCAGCAGCCAGAGGGCGAGGGAAGCTTTCTTT. Using reference TRBV7-9 and TRBJ1-1 for the parts outside the CDR3, the full variable domain is DTGVSQNPRHKITKRGQNVTFRCDPISEHNRLYWYRQTLGQGPEFLTYFQNEAQLEKSRLLSDRFSAERPKGSFSTLEIQRTEQGDSAMYLCASSQRAREAFFGQGTRLTVV.

The V call is TRBV5-1, the J call TRBJ1-4; tentatively, D is TRBD1 (6 bases). Trimming left V 4 bases short and J 4 bases short, with 14 bases between. Germline V lookup: CDR1 SGHRS, CDR2 YFSETQ. The CDR3 is 15 amino acids. The CDR3 protein is CASSTSQGHNEKLFF. The CDR3 bases are TGCGCCAGCAGCACATCACAGGGCCATAATGAAAAACTGTTTTTT.

The chain combines TRBV9 with TRBJ1-4; possibly TRBD1 for D (5 bases). V was cut by 1 base and J by 7 bases, with 14 bases left in between. The CDR3 is 15 amino acids. Per germline, CDR1 SGDLS and CDR2 YYNGEE. CDR3 amino acids: CASSVYGGIGEKLFF. The CDR3 coding sequence is TGTGCCAGCAGCGTATATGGGGGGATAGGTGAAAAACTGTTTTTT.